This T cell receptor (beta chain) is from a study of blood T cell repertoires in COVID-19. The wider study: Acute-phase and convalescent COVID-19 samples originated in the United States, Italy and Spain. T cells, B-cell-depleted T cells, or PBMCs provided the cDNA or gDNA that served as material.

Using immunoSEQ multiplex PCR, the repertoire was profiled, and TCRdb retains in-frame clones only, with some absent. The sample lists roughly 100,000 clones, about nine tenths seen once, with roughly 1.9% in the top ten. V lost 2 bases, J lost 2 bases, and 9 bases stayed unmatched. There are 17 residues in the CDR3. CDR1 MGHDK and CDR2 SYGVNS come from the germline V gene. The chain employs TRBV25-1 and TRBJ2-1, with 7 positions matching TRBD2. The specimen was peripheral blood. This receptor was obtained from a woman in her 50s with COVID-19, enrolled during active disease. Written as DNA, the CDR3 is TGTGCCAGCAGTGAAAAGGCTCTGGCGGGGGCCTACAATGAGCAGTTCTTC. It specifies CASSEKALAGAYNEQFF.